The clone carrying this T cell receptor (beta chain) has just a few counts. The data derive from a study of blood T cell repertoires in COVID-19. Study summary: Sources were T cells, B-cell-depleted T cells, or PBMCs; the material itself was cDNA or gDNA.

Germline-derived CDR1 and CDR2 are MGHDK and SYGVNS. V lost 2 bases and J lost 4, with 11 bases in between. The CDR3 loop spans 14 amino acids. In the study's own analysis: Amplification from reference gene primers served as the basis for estimated nucleated cell counts. Profiled with immunoSEQ multiplex PCR; TCRdb holds only in-frame clones, not every one. The D gene and trimming were derived from the DNA, and the V and J assignments and clone size from that table. This table has approximately 87,000 clones, roughly 80% appearing once. Sequencing was done on a sample of peripheral blood. The TCR originated in a woman of 80 years or more with acute or convalescent COVID-19. The chain joins TRBV25-1 to TRBJ1-2, with a possible D match to TRBD1 (5 bases). CDR3 sequence (DNA): TGTGCCAGCAGTGAAGCCGGGACTGCCTATGGCTACACCTTC. This codes for CASSEAGTAYGYTF.